This record concerns one T cell receptor (gamma chain) sequence. Its target is not known. The sample has other DNA sequences that encode this CDR3 too. After alphabeta T cell depletion, CD3+ Vdelta1+ Vdelta2- thymocytes were sorted. Purity of the sorted Vdelta1+ thymocytes ranged from roughly 98% to 99.6%. This sample is drawn from a study of Vδ1+ human thymocytes. RNA was extracted from the cells and then reverse transcribed. The CDR3 regions were amplified by multiplex PCR from V-gene primers to a constant-region primer. TCRdb fed the multiplex PCR reads into CATT to redo clone calling. The sample contains 6,500 to 10,000 gamma-chain clones, around three fifths of which appear only once. This CDR3 is 16 amino acids long. CDR1 and CDR2 (germline): VTNTFY, YDVSTARD (reference sequence). General study findings and limits: Thymic TRG and TRD repertoires appeared highly polyclonal, with Gaussian CDR3 length distributions. Thymic delta-chain repertoires held approximately 20% Vdelta2 sequences and few Vdelta3, despite high sort purity. Many TRG clonotypes were shared between donors; TRD repertoires were essentially private.

The sequencing input was Vdelta1+ gamma-delta thymocytes from the thymus. Subset meaning: FACS-sorted CD3+ TCRalphabeta- TCRVdelta1+ TCRVdelta2- thymocytes. The TCR comes from a girl under three years old who had congenital heart surgery. TRGV3 is the V gene, and the J gene was not called. The CDR3 nucleotides are TGTGCCACCTGGGACAGTCCTTATAGTAGTGATTGGATCAAGACGTTC. The encoded protein is CATWDSPYSSDWIKTF.